Presented here are 7 T cell receptor beta chains from one specimen sequenced in a study of cytomegalovirus exposure and HLA in healthy donors. The study ran its PCR with 60 Vbeta and 13 Jbeta primers. Produced via immunoSEQ multiplex PCR; TCRdb's table is partial and in-frame only. The table includes approximately 41,000 clones, about 85% detected once. Sequences were obtained from PBMCs. These TCRs come from a man between 45 and 60 years old in good health and CMV-seronegative.

The chain employs TRBV7-2 and TRBJ2-3, with 14 bases aligning to TRBD2. The junction had 6 bases not matched to a gene; V was cut back by 3 bases and J by 4 bases. Germline CDR1 SGHTA, CDR2 FQGNSA. The CDR3 extends over 17 amino acids. CDR3 residues: CASSLSSTSGGADTQYF. The CDR3 DNA reads as TGTGCCAGCAGCTTGTCTTCGACTAGCGGGGGGGCAGATACGCAGTATTTT.

The rearrangement links TRBV18 to TRBJ2-7; no definite D call. With 6 bases removed from V and 5 bases from J, the gap between germline ends came to 11 bases. Germline CDR1 and CDR2: KGHSH and LQKENI. The CDR3 sequence is 12 residues long. The CDR3 nucleotides read TGTGCCAGCTCTCGAGGATATAACGAGCAGTACTTC. This sequence encodes CASSRGYNEQYF.

The rearrangement links TRBV4-3 to TRBJ2-7; no clear D. Germline loops: CDR1 LGHNA, CDR2 YSLEER. This CDR3 is built from 13 residues. The V gene lost 4 bases and the J gene lost 3 bases, with 10 bases spanning the gap. The CDR3 spells CASSPGPGYEQYF. Here the CDR3 DNA reads TGCGCCAGCAGCCCGGGTCCCGGCTACGAGCAGTACTTC.

Remarks on this clone: The junction does not match germline at one end; this may be a read error. The chain carries TRBV7-9 and TRBJ1-5; 8 bases map to TRBD1. The CDR3 has 15 amino acids. Germline loops: CDR1 SEHNR, CDR2 FQNEAQ (reference sequence). CDR3 amino acids: CSSSLEQGEGQPQHF. Here the CDR3 DNA reads TGTTCCAGCAGCTTAGAACAGGGGGAGGGTCAGCCCCAGCATTTT. Based on the CDR3 plus reference TRBV7-9 and TRBJ1-5, the full variable domain is DTGVSQNPRHKITKRGQNVTFRCDPISEHNRLYWYRQTLGQGPEFLTYFQNEAQLEKSRLLSDRFSAERPKGSFSTLEIQRTEQGDSAMYLCSSSLEQGEGQPQHFGDGTRLSIL.

This rearrangement joins TRBV7-9 to TRBJ1-1; D not certain. V lost 6 bases to trimming and J lost 0 bases, with 5 bases between them. Germline CDR1 and CDR2: SEHNR and FQNEAQ (reference sequence). The CDR3 consists of 12 residues. The CDR3 DNA sequence: TGTGCCAGCAGTAAGCTGAACACTGAAGCTTTCTTT. As protein: CASSKLNTEAFF.

This chain links TRBV5-5 with TRBJ1-6; D is unclear. V was cut by 4 bases and J by 7 bases, with 15 bases left in between. The germline gives CDR1 SGHKS, CDR2 YYEKEE (reference sequence). CDR3 size: 15 residues. The CDR3 DNA follows: TGTGCCAGCAGCCTTCGCGGGTTTGGGAATTCACCCCTCCACTTT. It encodes CASSLRGFGNSPLHF.

The chain combines TRBV4-3 with TRBJ2-7, with 8 bases identical to TRBD1. Trimming took 0 bases from V and 4 from J; bases not matched to a gene: 2. Germline V lookup: CDR1 LGHNA, CDR2 YSLEER. The CDR3 extends over 14 amino acids. CDR3 in DNA: TGCGCCAGCAGCCAAGAGCAGGGGGCTTACGAGCAGTACTTC. Its protein product is CASSQEQGAYEQYF.